What follows are 22 T cell receptor beta chains derived from one specimen sequenced in a study of blood T cell repertoires in COVID-19. Data came from immunoSEQ multiplex PCR; TCRdb stores just in-frame clones and leaves some out. The sample includes about 95,000 clones, about 90% of them seen just once. The sample comprised peripheral blood. Receptors originate from a woman aged 45-65 years in a cohort sampled during active COVID-19.

This clone was observed a handful of times. V gene TRBV20-1 combines with J gene TRBJ2-7; D perhaps matches TRBD2 (7 bases). Trimming left V 3 bases short and J 4 bases short, with 13 bases between. The CDR3 runs to 13 residues. CDR1 and CDR2 from the germline V gene are DFQATT and SNEGSKA (reference sequence). For the CDR3, the DNA is TGCAGTGCTAGTCGGGGGGCTAGGTACGAGCAGTACTTC. Its protein is CSASRGARYEQYF.

This rearrangement joins TRBV5-6 to TRBJ2-7; the D gene is possibly TRBD2 (6 bases). Trimming removed 2 bases from V and 7 bases from J, with 13 bases in between. The CDR3 is made up of 13 amino acids. CDR1 is SGHDT and CDR2 is YYEEEE in the germline V gene. CDR3 bases: TGTGCCAGCAGCTTTCAAGGGGCGGGGGAGCAGTACTTC. This encodes CASSFQGAGEQYF.

The rearrangement links TRBV5-5 to TRBJ2-1, with no clear D. The germline V gene encodes CDR1 SGHKS and CDR2 YYEKEE (reference sequence). This CDR3 spans 13 amino acids. V dropped 4 bases and J dropped 7 bases, with 12 bases sitting between them. CDR3 coding DNA: TGTGCCAGCAGCCTGGGGTCTGCGAATGAGCAGTTCTTC. It translates to CASSLGSANEQFF.

The J gene is TRBJ1-1, the V gene TRBV13; TRBD1 aligns across 9 bases. The CDR3 sequence is 17 residues long. V shed 0 bases, J shed 3 bases, and the junction held 8 bases outside the gene matches. Looked up from germline, CDR1 is PRHDT and CDR2 is FYEKMQ (reference sequence). The CDR3 spells CASSLGQGAWMDTEAFF. CDR3 nucleotide sequence: TGTGCCAGCAGCTTAGGACAGGGGGCCTGGATGGACACTGAAGCTTTCTTT.

Turning to this clone: A read error may account for a junction end that differs from germline. This chain connects TRBV6-6 to TRBJ2-3, with 8 bases lining up with TRBD2. The CDR3 consists of 12 residues. Germline values: CDR1 MNHNY, CDR2 SVGAGI (reference sequence). CDR3 region: CASSFTSGGSGF. In DNA form, the CDR3 reads TGTGCCAGCAGTTTCACTAGCGGTGGCTCGGGTTTT.

The chain has TRBV6-5 and TRBJ1-1; tentative D call: TRBD1 (6 bases). Germline CDR1 MNHEY, CDR2 SVGAGI. The ends were cut back, 6 bases at V and 2 bases at J, with 10 bases in the middle. This CDR3 region has 13 residues. In DNA form, the CDR3 reads TGTGCCAGCAGGGTACAGGGAAACACTGAAGCTTTCTTT. Amino acid sequence: CASRVQGNTEAFF.

This clone was observed once. The chain combines TRBV18 with TRBJ2-2, with 12 bases that match TRBD2. CDR1 is KGHSH, CDR2 LQKENI, per germline. There are 16 residues in the CDR3. V shed 3 bases, J shed 1 base, and the junction held 0 bases outside the gene matches. This CDR3 reads CASSPGLAGNTGELFF. CDR3 bases: TGTGCCAGCTCACCGGGACTAGCGGGGAACACCGGGGAGCTGTTTTTT. Using reference TRBV18 and TRBJ2-2 for the parts outside the CDR3, the full variable domain is NAGVMQNPRHLVRRRGQEARLRCSPMKGHSHVYWYRQLPEEGLKFMVYLQKENIIDESGMPKERFSAEFPKEGPSILRIQQVVRGDSAAYFCASSPGLAGNTGELFFGEGSRLTVL.

The chain employs TRBV7-2 and TRBJ2-7; 11 bases are shared with TRBD2. J was trimmed by 3 bases and V by 6 bases; bases with no gene match: 4. Germline CDR1 SGHTA, CDR2 FQGNSA. The CDR3 has 14 amino acids. The CDR3 DNA sequence: TGTGCCAGCAGATTGACTAGCGGGAACTACGAGCAGTACTTC. Amino acid sequence: CASRLTSGNYEQYF.

The chain carries TRBV7-5 and TRBJ1-5; the D segment call TRBD1 is taken from the table without a DNA check. TRBV7-5 is termed a pseudogene. The CDR3 totals 15 residues. CDR3 DNA: TGTGCCAGAAGTCCCCAGGGGGTCTTTAATCAGCCCCAGCATTTT. This gives the protein CARSPQGVFNQPQHF.

The chain joins TRBV19 to TRBJ2-2, with 7 bases matching TRBD1. V shed 4 bases, J shed 6 bases, and the junction held 2 bases outside the gene matches. Germline CDR1 LNHDA, CDR2 SQIVND (reference sequence). The CDR3 contains 13 residues. CDR3 sequence (DNA): TGTGCCAGTAGTACGACAGGGCCCGGGGAGCTGTTTTTT. This codes for CASSTTGPGELFF.

The chain has TRBV29-1 and TRBJ2-7; TRBD2 aligns across 10 bases. The CDR3 runs 14 residues. Germline V gives CDR1 SQVTM, CDR2 ANQGSEA. J was trimmed by 1 base and V by 6 bases; bases with no gene match: 6. The CDR3 region has the DNA TGCAGCGTGGCGAGCGGGGGGGTTTCCTACGAGCAGTACTTC. The encoded protein is CSVASGGVSYEQYF.

The V and J genes are TRBV6-5 and TRBJ1-4, with a possible D match to TRBD1 (6 bases). CDR3 length: 14 residues. Germline CDR1 is MNHEY and CDR2 is SVGAGI. Trimming shortened V by 3 bases and J by 8 bases, and 13 bases separated the two germline ends. CDR3 loop: CASSYSGDKEKLFF. As DNA, the CDR3 is TGTGCCAGCAGTTATTCAGGGGATAAAGAAAAACTGTTTTTT.

V gene TRBV5-4 combines with J gene TRBJ1-6, with D tentatively TRBD1 (5 bases). Germline V lookup: CDR1 SGHNT, CDR2 YYREEE (reference sequence). V shed 2 bases and J shed 7 bases, with 10 bases lying between them. The CDR3 sequence is 14 residues long. CDR3 protein: CASSFGHSNSPLHF. The DNA of the CDR3 is TGTGCCAGCAGCTTTGGACATTCCAATTCACCCCTCCACTTT. The entire variable domain, with the rest obtained from reference TRBV5-4 and TRBJ1-6, is as follows: ETGVTQSPTHLIKTRGQQVTLRCSSQSGHNTVSWYQQALGQGPQFIFQYYREEENGRGNFPPRFSGLQFPNYSSELNVNALELDDSALYLCASSFGHSNSPLHFGNGTRLTVT.

This chain connects TRBV2 to TRBJ1-1, with 9 bases identical to TRBD1. The CDR3 is 15 amino acids. Germline V CDR1 and CDR2: SNHLY, FYNNEI. With 7 bases clipped from V and 3 bases from J, the junction kept 9 bases outside the gene matches. The CDR3 is CASIRGQGWDTEAFF. Here the CDR3 DNA reads TGTGCCAGCATCCGGGGACAGGGCTGGGACACTGAAGCTTTCTTT.

The chain recombines TRBV28 with TRBJ1-2; D is uncertain. Between the trimmed V and J ends, which lost 9 bases and 4 bases, there was a span of 15 bases. Germline CDR1 MDHEN, CDR2 SYDVKM. This CDR3 region has 13 residues. The chain's CDR3 is CASCRGDLYGYTF. The CDR3 DNA sequence: TGTGCCAGTTGCCGCGGTGACCTCTATGGCTACACCTTC.

J is TRBJ2-1 and V is TRBV3-1 (or the pseudogene TRBV3-2); D possibly corresponds to TRBD1 (5 bases). The CDR3 contains 15 residues. CDR1 LGHDT and CDR2 YNNKEL come from the germline V gene (reference sequence). V was trimmed by 0 bases and J by 9 bases, leaving 15 bases between them. The CDR3 is CASSQDNRLGGEQFF. The CDR3 DNA sequence: TGTGCCAGCAGCCAAGATAACAGGCTCGGTGGTGAGCAGTTCTTC.

This chain connects TRBV6-1 to TRBJ1-2, with D unclear. The CDR3 has 13 amino acids. Germline CDR1 is MNHNS and CDR2 is SASEGT. V was trimmed by 2 bases and J by 5 bases, leaving 9 bases between them. CDR3 coding DNA: TGTGCCAGCAGTGAACGAGGGTTTTATGGCTACACCTTC. Translation gives CASSERGFYGYTF.

This rearrangement joins TRBV18 to TRBJ1-4; 7 nucleotides agree with TRBD1. The CDR3 covers 15 residues. J was trimmed by 2 bases and V by 4 bases; bases with no gene match: 4. CDR1 is KGHSH, CDR2 LQKENI, per germline. The CDR3 reads CASSLTGATNEKLFF. CDR3 DNA: TGTGCCAGCTCACTCACAGGGGCTACTAATGAAAAACTGTTTTTT.

This CDR3 reads CASSPYSSGRFYEQYF. DNA of the CDR3: TGTGCCAGCTCACCATATAGTTCAGGGAGGTTCTACGAGCAGTACTTC. This chain uses TRBV18 with TRBJ2-7; a weak D match, TRBD2 (6 bases). V was shortened by 2 bases and J by 3 bases, with 17 bases between the two germline ends. The CDR3 is 16 amino acids. Germline V gene sequence: CDR1 KGHSH, CDR2 LQKENI.

The chain couples TRBV28 to TRBJ2-6; TRBD2 is a possible D gene (5 bases). V gave up 6 bases and J gave up 4 bases, with 22 bases separating them. The germline CDR1 and CDR2 sequences are MDHEN and SYDVKM. The CDR3 spans 18 residues. CDR3 loop: CASSTIARFLRGANVLTF. The CDR3 region has the DNA TGTGCCAGCAGCACGATAGCGCGGTTCTTAAGGGGGGCCAACGTCCTGACTTTC.

The rearrangement uses TRBV20-1 and TRBJ1-4, with D possibly TRBD1 on 6 matching bases. Germline CDR1 reads DFQATT; CDR2 reads SNEGSKA (reference sequence). The CDR3 is 14 amino acids. Between the trimmed V and J ends, which lost 3 bases and 7 bases, there was a span of 15 bases. The CDR3 nucleotides read TGCAGTGCTAGTCGGCCCGGGACACTTGAAAAACTGTTTTTT. The encoded protein is CSASRPGTLEKLFF.

The chain employs TRBV11-1 and TRBJ2-2; TRBD2 matches at 7 bases. J lost 4 bases, V lost 5 bases, and 7 bases had no gene match. The germline V gene has CDR1 SGHAT and CDR2 FQDESV (reference sequence). The CDR3 is made up of 15 amino acids. Written as DNA, the CDR3 is TGTGCCAGCAGCCGTGTAGCGGGTAGCACCGGGGAGCTGTTTTTT. It yields the protein CASSRVAGSTGELFF.